This T cell receptor beta chain was identified during a study of cytomegalovirus exposure and HLA in healthy donors. Study-level results: Earlier findings revealed that most TCR beta V segments proved productive either about 90% or about 30% of the time.

With regard to this clone: Antigen specificity is unknown.

Amplification used 60 Vbeta primers and 13 Jbeta primers. Assay used: immunoSEQ multiplex PCR; TCRdb lists only in-frame clones, some missing. The sample shows roughly 190,000 clones, around 73% of them seen only once. Deletions cut 4 bases from V and 10 bases from J, with 22 bases between. The CDR3 is 16 amino acids. CDR1 is SGHAT, CDR2 FQNNGV, per germline. This clonotype was sampled from a woman between 25 and 40 years old in good health and CMV-seropositive. The sequenced sample consisted of PBMCs. The rearrangement links TRBV11-2 to TRBJ1-4; tentative D call: TRBD1 (6 bases). The CDR3 here is CASSSSSGTKRGKLFF. The DNA of the CDR3 is TGTGCCAGCAGCTCAAGCTCCGGGACAAAGAGGGGAAAACTGTTTTTT.